Below are 20 T cell receptor beta chains sequenced from a single sample in a study of T-cell memory formation after mild COVID-19. MiXCR was run by TCRdb on the 5' RACE reads, yielding one entry per CDR3 protein. Seen here are under 250,000 distinct CDR3 sequences, over 9% observed once, and the top ten hold 20% to 25%. The sequenced sample was PBMCs or a T cell subset sorted from them (not recorded which). The receptors were gathered from a man between 18 and 35 years old who had mild COVID-19 (a few samples of this study predate the infection). Cell type and time point are not known.

This chain links TRBV3-1 with TRBJ1-5, with a possible D match to TRBD1 (5 bases). Per germline, CDR1 LGHDT and CDR2 YNNKEL (reference sequence). This CDR3 contains 16 residues. The V end was cut by 4 bases, the J end by 6 bases, with 19 bases between. CDR3 amino acids: CASSLGPGRGSQPQHF. DNA for the CDR3: TGTGCCAGCAGCCTCGGTCCCGGGAGGGGAAGTCAGCCCCAGCATTTT.

This clonotype was detected only a few times. This chain links TRBV7-2 with TRBJ1-4; 7 nucleotides agree with TRBD1. Germline CDR1 is SGHTA and CDR2 is FQGNSA. The CDR3 length is 14 residues. With V trimmed by 6 bases and J by 8 bases, 9 bases remained unmatched. The CDR3 DNA sequence: TGTGCCAGCAGTTACAGGGGTTTGGACGAAAAACTGTTTTTT. Protein: CASSYRGLDEKLFF. Using reference TRBV7-2 and TRBJ1-4 for the parts outside the CDR3, the full variable domain is GAGVSQSPSNKVTEKGKDVELRCDPISGHTALYWYRQSLGQGLEFLIYFQGNSAPDKSGLPSDRFSAERTGGSVSTLTIQRTQQEDSAVYLCASSYRGLDEKLFFGSGTQLSVL.

This clonotype was picked up a small number of times. The chain is built from TRBV7-9 and TRBJ2-7; 9 nucleotides match TRBD1. Germline V lookup: CDR1 SEHNR, CDR2 FQNEAQ (reference sequence). This CDR3 is 15 amino acids long. Trimming at V came to 2 bases and at J to 5 bases, leaving 7 bases not matched to a gene. The CDR3 spells CASSLPTGGWHEQYF. The CDR3, as DNA: TGTGCCAGCAGCTTACCGACAGGGGGGTGGCACGAGCAGTACTTC.

This clonotype was counted between two and nine times. The gene calls are TRBV20-1 and TRBJ2-7, with a weak D call TRBD1 (6 bases). Per the germline V gene, CDR1 is DFQATT and CDR2 is SNEGSKA (reference sequence). The germline V and J ends were trimmed by 0 bases and 4 bases, with 13 bases remaining between them. This CDR3 is 14 amino acids long. DNA of the CDR3: TGCAGTGCTAGAGAGGCTGGACAGAAATACGAGCAGTACGTC. This codes for CSAREAGQKYEQYV.

The table lists this clonotype with a few counts. The chain links TRBV7-2 to TRBJ1-6; 9 positions match TRBD1. The CDR3 totals 16 residues. Germline assignment: CDR1 SGHTA and CDR2 FQGNSA. Trimming took 5 bases from V and 9 from J; bases not matched to a gene: 11. CDR3 DNA sequence: TGTGCCAGCAGCCCAAACCGACAGGGGGGCAGTTCACCCCTCCACTTT. As protein: CASSPNRQGGSSPLHF.

This clonotype was detected only a few times. This rearrangement joins TRBV11-2 to TRBJ1-1; D remains unclear. Germline V gives CDR1 SGHAT, CDR2 FQNNGV. The CDR3 consists of 16 residues. With 2 bases removed from V and 6 bases from J, the gap between germline ends came to 19 bases. CDR3 sequence: CASSLNVVTSFAEAFF. In nucleotides, the CDR3 is TGTGCCAGCAGCTTAAATGTGGTCACCTCGTTTGCTGAAGCTTTCTTT.

This clonotype has only a few counts. This chain connects TRBV15 to TRBJ2-1; D is perhaps TRBD2 (7 bases). V shed 4 bases and J shed 2 bases, with 12 bases lying between them. This CDR3 is 15 amino acids long. CDR1 LNHNV and CDR2 YYDKDF come from the germline V gene (reference sequence). The CDR3 loop is CATSTRGAPYNEQFF. The CDR3 coding sequence is TGTGCCACCAGCACCCGGGGGGCCCCCTACAATGAGCAGTTCTTC.

The sample holds a few counts of this clonotype. This rearrangement joins TRBV20-1 to TRBJ2-6; D not resolved. V was cut by 6 bases and J by 2 bases, with 11 bases left in between. The CDR3 runs 14 residues. Germline loops: CDR1 DFQATT, CDR2 SNEGSKA (reference sequence). The CDR3 sequence is CSAHAWAGANVLTF. DNA of the CDR3: TGCAGTGCCCACGCCTGGGCTGGGGCCAACGTCCTGACTTTC.

This clonotype was found a few times. The rearrangement links TRBV7-2 to TRBJ1-2; maybe TRBD1 (6 bases). This CDR3 has 15 residues. The V and J ends lost 6 bases and 1 base respectively, with 15 bases between them. CDR1 and CDR2 from the germline V gene are SGHTA and FQGNSA. The CDR3 sequence is CASSRTRGDNYGYTF. CDR3 in DNA: TGTGCCAGCAGTAGGACCAGGGGAGATAACTATGGCTACACCTTC.

This clonotype has more than one count but fewer than ten. The chain uses TRBV4-1 and TRBJ1-1; D remains unclear. CDR1 and CDR2 (germline): MGHRA, YSYEKL. Trimming cost V 1 base and J 1 base, with 10 bases left between them. The CDR3 has 15 amino acids. The CDR3 DNA sequence: TGCGCCAGCAGCCAAGTCGGCCCACCGAACACTGAAGCTTTCTTT. Amino acids: CASSQVGPPNTEAFF.

The sample holds a few counts of this clonotype. The chain couples TRBV2 to TRBJ2-1, with 8 bases that match TRBD1. Germline V gene sequence: CDR1 SNHLY, CDR2 FYNNEI. The CDR3 length is 13 residues. With 8 bases clipped from V and 5 bases from J, the junction kept 5 bases outside the gene matches. The CDR3 DNA is TGTGCCAGCGCCCCGGACAGGGACAATGAGCAGTTCTTC. Encoded protein: CASAPDRDNEQFF.

This clonotype was seen ten or more times. The chain links TRBV5-1 to TRBJ2-3; a weak D match, TRBD1 (6 bases). With 3 bases removed from V and 4 bases from J, the gap between germline ends came to 12 bases. The CDR3 extends over 14 amino acids. Germline loops: CDR1 SGHRS, CDR2 YFSETQ. CDR3 coding DNA: TGCGCCAGCAGCTCCCGACAGGCAGCAGATACGCAGTATTTT. It codes for CASSSRQAADTQYF.

This clonotype was recorded many times. The rearrangement joins TRBV6-5 to TRBJ2-1; possible D gene TRBD2, 6 bases. The CDR3 loop spans 17 amino acids. Germline loops: CDR1 MNHEY, CDR2 SVGAGI. CDR3 protein: CATRPRGRRGMGNEQFF. CDR3 sequence (DNA): TGTGCGACCAGGCCGCGGGGACGTCGGGGAATGGGGAATGAGCAGTTCTTC.

This clonotype was observed a handful of times. The chain couples TRBV4-1 to TRBJ2-1; D is perhaps TRBD1 (5 bases). Germline values: CDR1 MGHRA, CDR2 YSYEKL. V was pared by 4 bases and J by 8 bases, with 15 bases between. This CDR3 region has 14 residues. This chain's CDR3 is CASSPSGWGDEQFF. CDR3 DNA: TGCGCCAGCAGCCCCTCCGGTTGGGGCGATGAGCAGTTCTTC.

Only a few counts were recorded for this clonotype. The V call is TRBV29-1, the J call TRBJ1-1, with 9 positions matching TRBD1. Germline loops: CDR1 SQVTM, CDR2 ANQGSEA. This CDR3 has 10 residues. V lost 6 bases to trimming and J lost 10 bases; unmatched junction nucleotides: 3. The CDR3 is CSVGQGTAFF. In DNA form, the CDR3 reads TGCAGCGTGGGACAGGGAACAGCTTTCTTT.

A few counts support this clonotype. The rearrangement links TRBV5-8 to TRBJ2-1; D gene ambiguous. The V end lost 2 bases, the J end lost 0 bases, and 9 bases lay between the germline ends. CDR1 and CDR2 from the germline V gene are SGHTS and YDEGEE. This CDR3 comprises 15 residues. CDR3 nucleotide sequence: TGTGCCAGCAGCTTTCGAGGCATCTCCTACAATGAGCAGTTCTTC. Translating gives CASSFRGISYNEQFF.

The V gene is TRBV6-5, the J gene TRBJ2-1; a weak D match, TRBD2 (5 bases). Trimming pared 7 bases from V and 6 bases from J, leaving 7 bases between. Germline assignment: CDR1 MNHEY and CDR2 SVGAGI. This CDR3 has 11 residues. CDR3 sequence reads: CASIAGNEQFF. CDR3 nucleotide sequence: TGTGCCAGCATTGCGGGCAATGAGCAGTTCTTC.

This clonotype was recorded a few times. The CDR3 reads CASSLGATNYEQYV. CDR3 coding DNA: TGTGCCAGCAGCTTAGGAGCGACGAATTACGAGCAGTACGTC. This chain uses TRBV7-2 with TRBJ2-7; D is ambiguous. The CDR3 extends over 14 amino acids. Trimming took off 1 base at V and 4 bases at J, with 11 bases between the two ends. CDR1 SGHTA and CDR2 FQGNSA come from the germline V gene.

This sequence joins TRBV4-3 and TRBJ2-3; maybe TRBD1 (6 bases). Trimming cost V 3 bases and J 2 bases, with 21 bases left between them. The CDR3 has 18 residues. Germline CDR1 LGHNA, CDR2 YSLEER. The CDR3: CASSQERDHWGLTDTQYF. DNA for the CDR3: TGCGCCAGCAGCCAGGAAAGGGATCACTGGGGGCTCACAGATACGCAGTATTTT.

This clonotype was counted between two and nine times. The gene calls are TRBV2 and TRBJ1-6; TRBD1 matches at 7 bases. Germline-derived CDR1 and CDR2 are SNHLY and FYNNEI. After removal of 11 bases from V and 10 bases from J, the junction contained 14 bases not matched to a gene. CDR3 length equals 14 residues. Written as DNA, the CDR3 is TGTGCCGGTAAATTTCAGGGGGTAGAGTCACCCCTCCACTTT. Encoded protein: CAGKFQGVESPLHF.